This section outlines one TCR beta chain sequence together with its context. The source of the sample is a study of CD8 T cells in ankylosing spondylitis. The CDR3 has 15 amino acids. Germline CDR1 LGHDT, CDR2 YNNKEL (reference sequence). Quantitative 5'-RACE was performed with molecular barcodes, and it yielded the TCR beta libraries. TCRdb re-called the 5' RACE reads through MiXCR, storing one row per CDR3 protein. The repertoire holds 200,000 to 300,000 distinct CDR3 sequences, with 7.5% to 9% as singletons. The chain has TRBV3-1 and TRBJ2-5, with D uncertain. The J call is in doubt because the DNA end fits TRBJ2-1 better. This TCR derives from a male donor with ankylosing spondylitis or in good health (not recorded which). The material sequenced was blood, either unsorted or a sorted T cell fraction (not recorded which). Here the CDR3 reads CASSQTRLGAQTQFF. The CDR3 DNA reads TGTGCCAGCAGCCAAACTCGCCTAGGAGCGCAGACCCAGTTCTTC.